This T cell receptor (beta chain) derives from a study of post-analysis software for immune sequencing data. General observations from the study: When patients were compared with controls, about five TRBV segments were more frequent, TRBV5-6, TRBV5-1 and TRBV20-1 among them.

Libraries were made from TCR beta cDNA, and they carried unique molecular identifiers. TCRdb passed the PCR reads through MiXCR, listing each CDR3 protein once. The table shows over 150,000 distinct CDR3 sequences, with around 28% occurring only once. For this clonotype: Its antigen is not identified.

The germline V gene has CDR1 SGHAT and CDR2 FQNNGV. After removal of 8 bases from V and 5 bases from J, the junction contained 8 bases not matched to a gene. CDR3 size: 13 residues. The source material was blood. This chain links TRBV11-2 with TRBJ1-1, with 7 bases that match TRBD1. This clonotype was obtained from a girl under 18 with multiple sclerosis. The CDR3 is CASDHRQGTEAFF. CDR3 coding DNA: TGTGCCAGCGACCACCGACAGGGAACTGAAGCTTTCTTT.